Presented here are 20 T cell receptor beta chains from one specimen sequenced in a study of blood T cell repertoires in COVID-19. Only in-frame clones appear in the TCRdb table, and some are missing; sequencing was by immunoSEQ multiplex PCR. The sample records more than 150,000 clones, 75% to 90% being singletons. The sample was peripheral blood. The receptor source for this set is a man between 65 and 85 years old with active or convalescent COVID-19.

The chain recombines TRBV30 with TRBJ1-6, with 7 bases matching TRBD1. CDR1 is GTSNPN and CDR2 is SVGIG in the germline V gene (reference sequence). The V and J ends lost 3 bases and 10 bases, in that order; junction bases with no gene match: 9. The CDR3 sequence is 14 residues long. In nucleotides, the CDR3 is TGTGCCTGGAGGCGGACAGGTCTAGGCTCACCCCTCCACTTT. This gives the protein CAWRRTGLGSPLHF.

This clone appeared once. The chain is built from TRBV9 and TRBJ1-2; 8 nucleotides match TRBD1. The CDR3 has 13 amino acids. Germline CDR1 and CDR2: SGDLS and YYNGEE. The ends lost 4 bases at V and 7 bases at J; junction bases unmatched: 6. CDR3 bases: TGTGCCAGCAGCATCCCAACAGGGGGTGGCTACACCTTC. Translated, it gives CASSIPTGGGYTF.

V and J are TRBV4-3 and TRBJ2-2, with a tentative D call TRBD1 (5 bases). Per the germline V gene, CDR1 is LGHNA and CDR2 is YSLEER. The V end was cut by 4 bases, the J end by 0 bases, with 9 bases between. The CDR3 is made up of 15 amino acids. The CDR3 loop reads CASSLGQSNTGELFF. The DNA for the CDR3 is TGCGCCAGCAGCCTCGGACAATCGAACACCGGGGAGCTGTTTTTT.

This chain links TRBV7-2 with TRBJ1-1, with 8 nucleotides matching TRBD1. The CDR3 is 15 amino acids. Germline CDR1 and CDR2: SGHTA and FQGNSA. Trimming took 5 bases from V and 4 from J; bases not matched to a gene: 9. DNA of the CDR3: TGTGCCAGCAGCAACAGGGGGAGGGGGTTCACTGAAGCTTTCTTT. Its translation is CASSNRGRGFTEAFF.

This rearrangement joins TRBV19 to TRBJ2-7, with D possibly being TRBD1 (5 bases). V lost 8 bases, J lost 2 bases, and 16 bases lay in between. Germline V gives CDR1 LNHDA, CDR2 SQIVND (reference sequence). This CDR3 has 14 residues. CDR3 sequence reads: CASEMGRVPYEQYF. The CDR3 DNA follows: TGTGCCAGTGAGATGGGCAGGGTACCCTACGAGCAGTACTTC.

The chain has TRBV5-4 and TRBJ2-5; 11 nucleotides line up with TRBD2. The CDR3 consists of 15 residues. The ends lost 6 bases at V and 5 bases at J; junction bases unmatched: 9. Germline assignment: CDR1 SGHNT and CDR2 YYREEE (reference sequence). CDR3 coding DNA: TGTGCCAGCACCCGTAGCGGGGGGGCGGTGGAGACCCAGTACTTC. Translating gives CASTRSGGAVETQYF.

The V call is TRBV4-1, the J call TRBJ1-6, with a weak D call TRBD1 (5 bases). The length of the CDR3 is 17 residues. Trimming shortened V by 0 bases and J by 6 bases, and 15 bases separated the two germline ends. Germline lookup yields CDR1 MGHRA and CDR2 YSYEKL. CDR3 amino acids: CASSQDPPQGLNSPLHF. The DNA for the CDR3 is TGCGCCAGCAGCCAAGATCCTCCCCAGGGCCTTAATTCACCCCTCCACTTT.

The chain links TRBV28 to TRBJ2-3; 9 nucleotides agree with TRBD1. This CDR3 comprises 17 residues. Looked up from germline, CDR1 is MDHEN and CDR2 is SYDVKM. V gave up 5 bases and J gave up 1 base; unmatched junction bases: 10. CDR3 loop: CASSPRTGATGTDTQYF. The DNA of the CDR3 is TGTGCCAGCAGTCCACGGACAGGGGCCACAGGCACAGATACGCAGTATTTT. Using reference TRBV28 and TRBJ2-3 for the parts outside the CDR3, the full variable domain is DVKVTQSSRYLVKRTGEKVFLECVQDMDHENMFWYRQDPGLGLRLIYFSYDVKMKEKGDIPEGYSVSREKKERFSLILESASTNQTSMYLCASSPRTGATGTDTQYFGPGTRLTVL.

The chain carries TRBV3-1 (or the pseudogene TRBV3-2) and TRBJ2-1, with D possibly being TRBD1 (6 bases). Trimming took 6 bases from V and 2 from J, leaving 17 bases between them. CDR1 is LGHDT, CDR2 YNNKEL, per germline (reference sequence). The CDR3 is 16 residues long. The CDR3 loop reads CASSHLQGCPYNEQFF. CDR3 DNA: TGTGCCAGCAGTCACCTCCAGGGGTGCCCCTACAATGAGCAGTTCTTC.

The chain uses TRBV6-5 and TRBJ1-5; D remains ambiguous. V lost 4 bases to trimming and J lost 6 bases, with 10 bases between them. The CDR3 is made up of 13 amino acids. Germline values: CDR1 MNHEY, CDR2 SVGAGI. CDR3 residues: CASSSTRVQPQHF. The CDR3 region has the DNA TGTGCCAGCAGTTCCACTCGGGTTCAGCCCCAGCATTTT.

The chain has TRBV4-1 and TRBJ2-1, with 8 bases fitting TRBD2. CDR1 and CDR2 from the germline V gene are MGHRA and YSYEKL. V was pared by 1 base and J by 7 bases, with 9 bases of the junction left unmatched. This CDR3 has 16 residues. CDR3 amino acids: CASSQAFERESNEQFF. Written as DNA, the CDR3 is TGCGCCAGCAGCCAAGCTTTCGAGCGGGAGAGTAATGAGCAGTTCTTC.

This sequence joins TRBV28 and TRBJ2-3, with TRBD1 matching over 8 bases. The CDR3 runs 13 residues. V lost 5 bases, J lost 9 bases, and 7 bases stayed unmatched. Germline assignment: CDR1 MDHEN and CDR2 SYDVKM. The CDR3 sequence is CASSHQGAGTQYF. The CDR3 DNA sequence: TGTGCCAGCAGTCACCAGGGGGCAGGGACGCAGTATTTT.

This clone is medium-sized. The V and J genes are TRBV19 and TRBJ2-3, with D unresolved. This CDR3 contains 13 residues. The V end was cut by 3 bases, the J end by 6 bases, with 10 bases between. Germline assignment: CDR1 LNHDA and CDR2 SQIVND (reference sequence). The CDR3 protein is CASSIGIGDTQYF. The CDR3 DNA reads TGTGCCAGTAGTATTGGTATCGGGGATACGCAGTATTTT.

The CDR3 is CAISGGTEAVYGYTF. In nucleotides, the CDR3 is TGTGCCATCAGTGGAGGGACAGAGGCTGTCTATGGCTACACCTTC. This sequence joins TRBV10-3 and TRBJ1-2, with 7 bases fitting TRBD1. J gave up 4 bases and V 4 bases, and 9 bases lay outside the gene matches. Germline V gene lookup returns CDR1 ENHRY and CDR2 SYGVKD. CDR3 length: 15 amino acids.

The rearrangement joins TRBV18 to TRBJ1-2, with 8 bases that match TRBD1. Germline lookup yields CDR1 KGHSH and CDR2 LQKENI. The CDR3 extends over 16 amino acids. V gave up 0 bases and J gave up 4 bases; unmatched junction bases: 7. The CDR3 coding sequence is TGTGCCAGCTCACCACCCGACAGGGGCCGCTCCTATGGCTACACCTTC. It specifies CASSPPDRGRSYGYTF.

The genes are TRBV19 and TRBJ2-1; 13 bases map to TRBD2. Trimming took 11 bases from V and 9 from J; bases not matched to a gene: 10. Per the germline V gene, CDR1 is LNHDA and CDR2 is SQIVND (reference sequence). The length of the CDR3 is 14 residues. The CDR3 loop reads CASQGLAGSSEQFF. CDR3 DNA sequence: TGTGCCTCCCAGGGACTAGCGGGGTCCAGTGAGCAGTTCTTC.

In DNA, the CDR3 is TGTGCCAGCAGCTTTAGGGACAGGGCCCTGAACACTGAAGCTTTCTTT. Its translation is CASSFRDRALNTEAFF. The rearrangement uses TRBV11-3 and TRBJ1-1, with 9 bases lining up with TRBD1. The V segment lost 3 bases and the J segment 0 bases; nucleotides outside the gene matches: 5. Germline CDR1 is SGHNT and CDR2 is YENEEA. CDR3 length equals 16 residues.

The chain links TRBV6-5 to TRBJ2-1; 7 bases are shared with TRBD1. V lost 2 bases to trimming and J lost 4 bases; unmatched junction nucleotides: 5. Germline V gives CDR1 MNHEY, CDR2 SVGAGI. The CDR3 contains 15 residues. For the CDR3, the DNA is TGTGCCAGCAGTTACGACAGGGAACCTTACAATGAGCAGTTCTTC. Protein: CASSYDREPYNEQFF.

The CDR3 DNA is TGTGCCAGCAGTGAAGTGCGGGGATATCAGCCCCAGCATTTT. Translated, it gives CASSEVRGYQPQHF. The chain combines TRBV6-1 with TRBJ1-5, with D hard to call. Trimming removed 1 base from V and 5 bases from J, with 9 bases in between. The germline V gene has CDR1 MNHNS and CDR2 SASEGT. The CDR3 covers 14 residues.

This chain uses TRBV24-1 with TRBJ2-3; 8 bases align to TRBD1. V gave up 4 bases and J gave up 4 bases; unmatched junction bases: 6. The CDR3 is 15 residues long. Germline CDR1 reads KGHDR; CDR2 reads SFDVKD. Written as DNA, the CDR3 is TGTGCCACCAGTGACCCCCGGACAGGGCCAGATACGCAGTATTTT. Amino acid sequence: CATSDPRTGPDTQYF.